The clone carrying this TCR beta chain was counted between two and nine times. This specimen comes from a study of blood T cell repertoires in COVID-19. The protocol was immunoSEQ multiplex PCR, while the TCRdb copy is restricted to in-frame clones and leaves out a portion. Of fewer than 20,000 clones detected, roughly 80% appear once; the ten largest clones hold roughly 34%. The clonotype comes from a man between 65 and 85 years old with active or convalescent COVID-19. Input material: peripheral blood.

CDR3 protein: CASSAQGWTEAFF. The CDR3 DNA sequence: TGTGCCAGCAGCGCCCAGGGTTGGACTGAAGCTTTCTTT. The chain is built from TRBV9 and TRBJ1-1, with D perhaps matching TRBD1 (5 bases). In germline, CDR1 is SGDLS, CDR2 YYNGEE. The CDR3 has 13 amino acids. The V gene lost 3 bases and the J gene lost 5 bases, with 11 bases spanning the gap.